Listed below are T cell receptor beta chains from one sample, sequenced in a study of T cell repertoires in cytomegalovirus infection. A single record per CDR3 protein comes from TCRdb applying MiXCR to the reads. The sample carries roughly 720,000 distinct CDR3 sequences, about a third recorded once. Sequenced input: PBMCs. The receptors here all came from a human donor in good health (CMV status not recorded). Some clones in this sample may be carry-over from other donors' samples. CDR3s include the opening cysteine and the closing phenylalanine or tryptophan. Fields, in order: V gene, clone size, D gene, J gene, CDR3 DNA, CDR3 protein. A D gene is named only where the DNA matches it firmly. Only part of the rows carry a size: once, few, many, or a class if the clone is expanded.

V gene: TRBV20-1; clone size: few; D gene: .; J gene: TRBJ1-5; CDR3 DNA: TGCAGTGCTAGCCCCTCAGGGGGCAATCAGCCCCAGCATTTT; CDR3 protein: CSASPSGGNQPQHF
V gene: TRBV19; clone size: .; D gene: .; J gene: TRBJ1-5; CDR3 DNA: TGTGCCAGCCTAGACCAGGTCCGGGGGAATCAGCCCCAGCATTTT; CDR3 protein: CASLDQVRGNQPQHF
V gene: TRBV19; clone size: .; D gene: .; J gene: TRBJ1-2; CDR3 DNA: TGTGCCAGTAGTGCCCGACTAAACTATGGCTACACCTTC; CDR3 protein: CASSARLNYGYTF
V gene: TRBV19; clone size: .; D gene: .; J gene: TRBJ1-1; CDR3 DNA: TGTGCCAGTAGTACCCACCACAGGGTAATGAACACTGAAGCTTTCTTT; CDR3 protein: CASSTHHRVMNTEAFF
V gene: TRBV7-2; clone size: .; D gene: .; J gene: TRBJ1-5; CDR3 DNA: TGTGCCAGCAGCTTAGCCGACACCTATCAGCCCCAGCATTTT; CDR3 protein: CASSLADTYQPQHF
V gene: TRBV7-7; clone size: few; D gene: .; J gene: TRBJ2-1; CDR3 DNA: TGTGCTAGCAGCTTGAACAGGGGAGGTGCGCAGTTCTTC; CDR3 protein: CASSLNRGGAQFF
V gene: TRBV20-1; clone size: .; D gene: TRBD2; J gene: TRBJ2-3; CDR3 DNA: TGCAGTGCTAATCTAGCGGTCACAGATACGCAGTATTTT; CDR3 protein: CSANLAVTDTQYF
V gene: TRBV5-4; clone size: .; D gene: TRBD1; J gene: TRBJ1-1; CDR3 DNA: TGTGCCAGCAGCGCAACCCCAACAGGGGGCGTTTCTGAAGCTTTCTTT; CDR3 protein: CASSATPTGGVSEAFF
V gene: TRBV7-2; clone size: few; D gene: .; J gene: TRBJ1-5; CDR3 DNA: TGTGCCAGCAGCCCCGATGGGGGTCAGCCCCAGCATTTT; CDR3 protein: CASSPDGGQPQHF
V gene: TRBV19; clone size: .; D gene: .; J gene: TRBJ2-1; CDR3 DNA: TGTGCCAGTACCCAGACAGCGACCTACAATGAGCAGTTCTTC; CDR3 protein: CASTQTATYNEQFF
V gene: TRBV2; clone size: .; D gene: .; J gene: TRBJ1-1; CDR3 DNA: TGTGCCAGCAGGGACCGGTACCCCAACACTGAAGCTTTCTTT; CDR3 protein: CASRDRYPNTEAFF
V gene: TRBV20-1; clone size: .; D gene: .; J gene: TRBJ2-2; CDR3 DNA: TGCAGTGCTAGAGATACAGGGGAGATCGGGGGGCTGTTTTTT; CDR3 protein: CSARDTGEIGGLFF
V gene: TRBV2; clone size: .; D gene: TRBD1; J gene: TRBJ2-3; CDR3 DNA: TGTGCCAGCAGTGATTTGACAGGGAATACAGATACGCAGTATTTT; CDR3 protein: CASSDLTGNTDTQYF
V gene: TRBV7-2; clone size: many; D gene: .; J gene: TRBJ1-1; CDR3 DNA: TGTGCCAGCAGCGTAAAAGGGAGCACTGAAGCTTTCTTT; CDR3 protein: CASSVKGSTEAFF
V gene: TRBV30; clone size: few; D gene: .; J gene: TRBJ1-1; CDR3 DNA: TGTGCCTTCACAGGGAATGGGGACACTGAAGCTTTCTTT; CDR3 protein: CAFTGNGDTEAFF
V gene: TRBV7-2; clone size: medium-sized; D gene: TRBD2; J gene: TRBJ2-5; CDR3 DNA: TGTGCCAGCAGCTTAGATCCAGCGGGGGTACAAGAGACCCAGTACTTC; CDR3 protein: CASSLDPAGVQETQYF
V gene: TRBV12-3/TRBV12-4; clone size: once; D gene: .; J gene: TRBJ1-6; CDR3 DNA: TGTGCCAGCAGCCCCGGGGGTGTCGATTCACCCCTCCACTTT; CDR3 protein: CASSPGGVDSPLHF
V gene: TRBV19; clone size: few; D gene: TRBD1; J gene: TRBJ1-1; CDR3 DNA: TGTGCCAGTACAGGGGGCGCGGGGAACACTGAAGCTTTCTTT; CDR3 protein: CASTGGAGNTEAFF
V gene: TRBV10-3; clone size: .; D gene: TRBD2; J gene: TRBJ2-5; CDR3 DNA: TGTGCCGCCGACAATCTAGCGGGGGGACAAGAGACCCAGTACTTC; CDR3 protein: CAADNLAGGQETQYF
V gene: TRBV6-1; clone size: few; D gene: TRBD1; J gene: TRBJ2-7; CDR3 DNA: TGTGCCAGCAGTGAAGCCGATGGGACAGACCCCTACGAGCAGTACTTC; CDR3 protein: CASSEADGTDPYEQYF
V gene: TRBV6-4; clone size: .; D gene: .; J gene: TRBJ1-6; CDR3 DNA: TGTGCCAGTAGTGAAAGGGAAAAATCACCCCTCCACTTT; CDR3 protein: CASSEREKSPLHF
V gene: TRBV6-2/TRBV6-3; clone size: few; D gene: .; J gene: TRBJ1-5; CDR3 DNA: TGTGCCAGCAGTTTACCCACCAAATACGGGCAGCCCCAGCATTTT; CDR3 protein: CASSLPTKYGQPQHF
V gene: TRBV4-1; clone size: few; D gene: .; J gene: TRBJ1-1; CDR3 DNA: TGCGCCAGCAGCGAAGAGCCGACGAACACTGAAGCTTTCTTT; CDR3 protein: CASSEEPTNTEAFF
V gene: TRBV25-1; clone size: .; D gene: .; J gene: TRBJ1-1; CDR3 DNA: TGTGCCAGCAGTGCAGGGAACACTGAAGCTTTCTTT; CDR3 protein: CASSAGNTEAFF
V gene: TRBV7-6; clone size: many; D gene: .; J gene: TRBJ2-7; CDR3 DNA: TGTGCTAGCAGCTTAGGTTGGGGGGGGCGCAACGAGCAGTACTTC; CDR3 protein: CASSLGWGGRNEQYF
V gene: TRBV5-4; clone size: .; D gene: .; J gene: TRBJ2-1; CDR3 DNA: TGTGCCAGCAGCTTACAGGGTAACCCCTACAATGAGCAGTTCTTC; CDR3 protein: CASSLQGNPYNEQFF
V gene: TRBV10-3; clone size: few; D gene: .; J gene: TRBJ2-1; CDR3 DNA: TGTGCCATCAGTGAGTCTGGCGTGACTATCAATGAGCAGTTCTTC; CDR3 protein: CAISESGVTINEQFF
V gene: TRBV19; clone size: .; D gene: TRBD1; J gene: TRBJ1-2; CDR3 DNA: TGTGCCAGTAGGGAACAGGGGGACTATGGCTACACCTTC; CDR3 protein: CASREQGDYGYTF
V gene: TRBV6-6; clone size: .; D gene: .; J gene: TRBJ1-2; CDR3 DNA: TGTGCCAGCAGTTACTCGACAGAAACTTACTATGGCTACACCTTC; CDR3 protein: CASSYSTETYYGYTF